This T cell receptor (beta chain) was recorded in a study of T cells expressing NK-cell markers (TCRdb year 2020). Notes on the research overall: TCR beta-chain repertoires were profiled in sorted CD3+CD56+NKG2C+, CD3+CD56+NKG2C- and CD3+CD56-NKG2C+ T-cell subsets from eight donors. Among the eight sequenced donors, only one was HCMV-seronegative, while the other seven were HCMV-seropositive. The eight sequenced donors were randomly selected healthy volunteers, three men and five women. Illumina HiSeq 2000/2500, MiSeq or NextSeq was used to sequence libraries as 2 x 150 bp reads.

TCRdb records Illumina HiSeq 2000 as the sequencer. TCR beta cDNA libraries were prepared using 5'RACE template switching, which introduced a universal primer site and unique molecular identifiers. Priming for cDNA synthesis came from the TCR beta constant segment, and two successive PCR amplification steps followed. The original methods were these. MIGEC was used to demultiplex reads and group reads by UMI, and MiTCR was used to assemble and quantify clonotypes. To remove erroneous sequences, TCR cDNA sequences were retained only when supported by two or more reads. The tcR package was used for downstream repertoire analysis, and clonotypes were matched between fractions using CDR3 nucleotide sequence together with V segment. Antigen specificity was annotated against VDJdb with VDJmatch, allowing one amino acid substitution in CDR3. After reprocessing by TCRdb, each CDR3 protein sequence is one entry, and no DNA is given. What appears here as the V and J calls and clone size reflects TCRdb's work, not the paper's. This sample's table lists fewer than 25,000 distinct CDR3 sequences. 58% of the sample comes from the top ten.

On the study overall, not on this receptor specifically: Those dominant clonotypes were again the most abundant among CD3+CD56-NKG2C+ cells in a handful of donors, at about 25-65%. Whether the expanded NKG2C-expressing T cell clones were specific for HCMV antigens was left unclear. In about 6 donors, the dominant CD3+CD56+NKG2C+ clonotypes were found to rank among the top 10 CD8+ clonotypes and to make up about 1.0-7.5% of CD8+ T cells.

HCMV-specific IgG was detected in serum with a commercial ELISA kit to determine HCMV serostatus. Ficoll density gradient centrifugation was used to isolate peripheral blood mononuclear cells from blood. CDR1 SQVTM and CDR2 ANQGSEA are derived from the germline V gene. The CDR3, cysteine through phenylalanine, is 13 amino acids long. The protein alone is recorded here. To note about this clonotype: The target of this receptor is not known.

The source material was blood T cells: a sorted CD56 or NKG2C T cell subset, CD4+ or CD8+ T cells, or bulk PBMC T cells (not recorded which). The rearranged segments are TRBV29-1 and TRBJ2-2; TCRdb designates TRBD2, a call that cannot be tested without DNA. The clonotype comes from a man aged 18-70 years in good health. CDR3 sequence: CSVERLAGGELFF.